The next 9 T cell receptor beta chains were all read from a single sample in a study of blood T cells in healthy people across ages (dated by TCRdb to 2013 to 2016). Libraries were prepared through 5' RACE. Sequenced on an Illumina HiSeq 2500. A second about 7 to 12 cycle PCR used a sample-barcoded 5' primer and a J-beta primer mix. In TCRdb, the public reads were trimmed at Q25 with fastp and aligned with MiXCR, with productive beta chains retained. Each record represents a unique CDR3 protein, reported with the most common genes and DNA among its rows. Present in this sample are 850,000 or so distinct CDR3 sequences, 25% to 30% of which were seen just once. Clones ranked in the top ten supply roughly 17% of the sample. The sample comprised blood. These receptors were obtained from a woman of 80 years or more in good health.

This clonotype has a count of ten or more. The V and J genes are TRBV5-1 and TRBJ1-2, with a possible D match to TRBD1 (5 bases). This CDR3 is 15 amino acids long. V lost 0 bases and J lost 1, with 10 bases in between. CDR1 SGHRS and CDR2 YFSETQ come from the germline V gene. The CDR3 DNA reads TGCGCCAGCAGCTTGGCTGTGGGGGTTAACTATGGCTACACCTTC. Its translation: CASSLAVGVNYGYTF.

The rearrangement joins TRBV27 to TRBJ1-1; D unresolved. This CDR3 has 14 residues. With 6 bases removed from V and 1 base from J, the gap between germline ends came to 12 bases. From germline, CDR1 is MNHEY and CDR2 SMNVEV (reference sequence). Here the CDR3 reads CASRSGVGNTEAFF. The DNA for the CDR3 is TGTGCCAGCAGGTCCGGAGTGGGGAACACTGAAGCTTTCTTT.

This clonotype was counted only a few times. V is TRBV7-9 and J is TRBJ2-2; D is possibly TRBD2 (5 bases). Per the germline V gene, CDR1 is SEHNR and CDR2 is FQNEAQ (reference sequence). Trimming cost V 2 bases and J 3 bases, with 7 bases left between them. The CDR3 has 14 amino acids. The CDR3 region is CASSLTGDTGELFF. The CDR3 coding sequence is TGTGCCAGCAGCTTAACCGGGGACACCGGGGAGCTGTTTTTT.

Concerning this clonotype: This may come from a read error, since a much larger clone is one base off. The chain recombines TRBV4-3 with TRBJ1-2; TRBD1 matches 8 bases. The germline V gene has CDR1 LGHNA and CDR2 YSLEER. This CDR3 has 15 residues. V was pared by 8 bases and J by 4 bases, with 12 bases of the junction left unmatched. DNA of the CDR3: TGCGCCAGCGGAAAAGACCGGGACAGGACCTATGGCTACACCTTC. Translated, it gives CASGKDRDRTYGYTF.

This clonotype has just a few counts. This chain links TRBV12-3 or TRBV12-4 with TRBJ1-4; unclear D gene. V lost 6 bases and J lost 4, with 3 bases in between. This CDR3 comprises 11 residues. The CDR3 loop is CASSRNEKLFF. CDR3 bases: TGTGCCAGCAGCCGTAATGAAAAACTGTTTTTT.

The chain joins TRBV12-3 or TRBV12-4 to TRBJ2-1, with 8 bases identical to TRBD2. The J segment lost 3 bases and the V segment lost 6 bases, leaving 16 bases of the junction unmatched. The CDR3 runs to 18 residues. DNA of the CDR3: TGTGCCAGCAGCTTTAAGCACTCAGGGACTAGGGACTACAATGAGCAGTTCTTC. This translates into CASSFKHSGTRDYNEQFF.

This clonotype was detected a few times. Compared with germline, one end of the junction differs, possibly owing to a read error. In DNA, the CDR3 is TGTGCCAGCAGTTACTCGGGACTAGCGGGCCCCAGCTTC. This gives the protein CASSYSGLAGPSF. The rearrangement joins TRBV6-5 to TRBJ2-7; 12 bases agree with TRBD2. Germline-derived CDR1 and CDR2 are MNHEY and SVGAGI. The CDR3 has 13 residues.

This clonotype showed up many times. This chain connects TRBV3-1 to TRBJ2-1; D is possibly TRBD2 (6 bases). The V end lost 4 bases, the J end lost 5 bases, and 9 bases lay between the germline ends. CDR3 size: 13 residues. Looked up from germline, CDR1 is LGHDT and CDR2 is YNNKEL (reference sequence). The CDR3 DNA sequence: TGTGCCAGCAGCCGGGGGGTTGACAATGAGCAGTTCTTC. This encodes CASSRGVDNEQFF.

The genes are TRBV10-3 and TRBJ2-3; D unresolved. The V gene's germline CDR1 is ENHRY and CDR2 SYGVKD. V was cut by 0 bases and J by 9 bases, with 7 bases left in between. This CDR3 contains 12 residues. This CDR3 is CAISESRGTQYF. CDR3 DNA sequence: TGTGCCATCAGTGAGTCCAGAGGCACGCAGTATTTT.